This T cell receptor beta chain comes out of a study of T-cell memory formation after mild COVID-19. The wider study: Largely donor-specific sequence clusters came from a couple of donors.

MiXCR, applied by TCRdb to the 5' RACE reads, yields one record per CDR3 protein. This table has roughly 130,000 distinct CDR3 sequences, about a sixth appearing once. General study points: Some SARS-CoV-2-responding clones were already detected in memory before infection. Contracting clones from day 15 to 85 showed balanced CD4/CD8; later expanders favored CD4+.

The CDR3 is 15 residues long. Germline CDR1 and CDR2: SGHTA and FQGTGA. Trimming shortened V by 0 bases and J by 6 bases, and 13 bases separated the two germline ends. Concerning this clonotype: Its matching antigen is unknown.

The sample comprised PBMCs or a T cell subset sorted from them (not recorded which). The chain recombines TRBV7-3 with TRBJ2-3; D is perhaps TRBD2 (7 bases). The receptor was derived from an adult woman who had mild COVID-19 (a few samples of this study predate the infection). Cell type and time point are not known. The CDR3 DNA reads as TGTGCCAGCAGCTTAACCGGGGGGCTTGCGGATACGCAGTATTTT. It translates to CASSLTGGLADTQYF.